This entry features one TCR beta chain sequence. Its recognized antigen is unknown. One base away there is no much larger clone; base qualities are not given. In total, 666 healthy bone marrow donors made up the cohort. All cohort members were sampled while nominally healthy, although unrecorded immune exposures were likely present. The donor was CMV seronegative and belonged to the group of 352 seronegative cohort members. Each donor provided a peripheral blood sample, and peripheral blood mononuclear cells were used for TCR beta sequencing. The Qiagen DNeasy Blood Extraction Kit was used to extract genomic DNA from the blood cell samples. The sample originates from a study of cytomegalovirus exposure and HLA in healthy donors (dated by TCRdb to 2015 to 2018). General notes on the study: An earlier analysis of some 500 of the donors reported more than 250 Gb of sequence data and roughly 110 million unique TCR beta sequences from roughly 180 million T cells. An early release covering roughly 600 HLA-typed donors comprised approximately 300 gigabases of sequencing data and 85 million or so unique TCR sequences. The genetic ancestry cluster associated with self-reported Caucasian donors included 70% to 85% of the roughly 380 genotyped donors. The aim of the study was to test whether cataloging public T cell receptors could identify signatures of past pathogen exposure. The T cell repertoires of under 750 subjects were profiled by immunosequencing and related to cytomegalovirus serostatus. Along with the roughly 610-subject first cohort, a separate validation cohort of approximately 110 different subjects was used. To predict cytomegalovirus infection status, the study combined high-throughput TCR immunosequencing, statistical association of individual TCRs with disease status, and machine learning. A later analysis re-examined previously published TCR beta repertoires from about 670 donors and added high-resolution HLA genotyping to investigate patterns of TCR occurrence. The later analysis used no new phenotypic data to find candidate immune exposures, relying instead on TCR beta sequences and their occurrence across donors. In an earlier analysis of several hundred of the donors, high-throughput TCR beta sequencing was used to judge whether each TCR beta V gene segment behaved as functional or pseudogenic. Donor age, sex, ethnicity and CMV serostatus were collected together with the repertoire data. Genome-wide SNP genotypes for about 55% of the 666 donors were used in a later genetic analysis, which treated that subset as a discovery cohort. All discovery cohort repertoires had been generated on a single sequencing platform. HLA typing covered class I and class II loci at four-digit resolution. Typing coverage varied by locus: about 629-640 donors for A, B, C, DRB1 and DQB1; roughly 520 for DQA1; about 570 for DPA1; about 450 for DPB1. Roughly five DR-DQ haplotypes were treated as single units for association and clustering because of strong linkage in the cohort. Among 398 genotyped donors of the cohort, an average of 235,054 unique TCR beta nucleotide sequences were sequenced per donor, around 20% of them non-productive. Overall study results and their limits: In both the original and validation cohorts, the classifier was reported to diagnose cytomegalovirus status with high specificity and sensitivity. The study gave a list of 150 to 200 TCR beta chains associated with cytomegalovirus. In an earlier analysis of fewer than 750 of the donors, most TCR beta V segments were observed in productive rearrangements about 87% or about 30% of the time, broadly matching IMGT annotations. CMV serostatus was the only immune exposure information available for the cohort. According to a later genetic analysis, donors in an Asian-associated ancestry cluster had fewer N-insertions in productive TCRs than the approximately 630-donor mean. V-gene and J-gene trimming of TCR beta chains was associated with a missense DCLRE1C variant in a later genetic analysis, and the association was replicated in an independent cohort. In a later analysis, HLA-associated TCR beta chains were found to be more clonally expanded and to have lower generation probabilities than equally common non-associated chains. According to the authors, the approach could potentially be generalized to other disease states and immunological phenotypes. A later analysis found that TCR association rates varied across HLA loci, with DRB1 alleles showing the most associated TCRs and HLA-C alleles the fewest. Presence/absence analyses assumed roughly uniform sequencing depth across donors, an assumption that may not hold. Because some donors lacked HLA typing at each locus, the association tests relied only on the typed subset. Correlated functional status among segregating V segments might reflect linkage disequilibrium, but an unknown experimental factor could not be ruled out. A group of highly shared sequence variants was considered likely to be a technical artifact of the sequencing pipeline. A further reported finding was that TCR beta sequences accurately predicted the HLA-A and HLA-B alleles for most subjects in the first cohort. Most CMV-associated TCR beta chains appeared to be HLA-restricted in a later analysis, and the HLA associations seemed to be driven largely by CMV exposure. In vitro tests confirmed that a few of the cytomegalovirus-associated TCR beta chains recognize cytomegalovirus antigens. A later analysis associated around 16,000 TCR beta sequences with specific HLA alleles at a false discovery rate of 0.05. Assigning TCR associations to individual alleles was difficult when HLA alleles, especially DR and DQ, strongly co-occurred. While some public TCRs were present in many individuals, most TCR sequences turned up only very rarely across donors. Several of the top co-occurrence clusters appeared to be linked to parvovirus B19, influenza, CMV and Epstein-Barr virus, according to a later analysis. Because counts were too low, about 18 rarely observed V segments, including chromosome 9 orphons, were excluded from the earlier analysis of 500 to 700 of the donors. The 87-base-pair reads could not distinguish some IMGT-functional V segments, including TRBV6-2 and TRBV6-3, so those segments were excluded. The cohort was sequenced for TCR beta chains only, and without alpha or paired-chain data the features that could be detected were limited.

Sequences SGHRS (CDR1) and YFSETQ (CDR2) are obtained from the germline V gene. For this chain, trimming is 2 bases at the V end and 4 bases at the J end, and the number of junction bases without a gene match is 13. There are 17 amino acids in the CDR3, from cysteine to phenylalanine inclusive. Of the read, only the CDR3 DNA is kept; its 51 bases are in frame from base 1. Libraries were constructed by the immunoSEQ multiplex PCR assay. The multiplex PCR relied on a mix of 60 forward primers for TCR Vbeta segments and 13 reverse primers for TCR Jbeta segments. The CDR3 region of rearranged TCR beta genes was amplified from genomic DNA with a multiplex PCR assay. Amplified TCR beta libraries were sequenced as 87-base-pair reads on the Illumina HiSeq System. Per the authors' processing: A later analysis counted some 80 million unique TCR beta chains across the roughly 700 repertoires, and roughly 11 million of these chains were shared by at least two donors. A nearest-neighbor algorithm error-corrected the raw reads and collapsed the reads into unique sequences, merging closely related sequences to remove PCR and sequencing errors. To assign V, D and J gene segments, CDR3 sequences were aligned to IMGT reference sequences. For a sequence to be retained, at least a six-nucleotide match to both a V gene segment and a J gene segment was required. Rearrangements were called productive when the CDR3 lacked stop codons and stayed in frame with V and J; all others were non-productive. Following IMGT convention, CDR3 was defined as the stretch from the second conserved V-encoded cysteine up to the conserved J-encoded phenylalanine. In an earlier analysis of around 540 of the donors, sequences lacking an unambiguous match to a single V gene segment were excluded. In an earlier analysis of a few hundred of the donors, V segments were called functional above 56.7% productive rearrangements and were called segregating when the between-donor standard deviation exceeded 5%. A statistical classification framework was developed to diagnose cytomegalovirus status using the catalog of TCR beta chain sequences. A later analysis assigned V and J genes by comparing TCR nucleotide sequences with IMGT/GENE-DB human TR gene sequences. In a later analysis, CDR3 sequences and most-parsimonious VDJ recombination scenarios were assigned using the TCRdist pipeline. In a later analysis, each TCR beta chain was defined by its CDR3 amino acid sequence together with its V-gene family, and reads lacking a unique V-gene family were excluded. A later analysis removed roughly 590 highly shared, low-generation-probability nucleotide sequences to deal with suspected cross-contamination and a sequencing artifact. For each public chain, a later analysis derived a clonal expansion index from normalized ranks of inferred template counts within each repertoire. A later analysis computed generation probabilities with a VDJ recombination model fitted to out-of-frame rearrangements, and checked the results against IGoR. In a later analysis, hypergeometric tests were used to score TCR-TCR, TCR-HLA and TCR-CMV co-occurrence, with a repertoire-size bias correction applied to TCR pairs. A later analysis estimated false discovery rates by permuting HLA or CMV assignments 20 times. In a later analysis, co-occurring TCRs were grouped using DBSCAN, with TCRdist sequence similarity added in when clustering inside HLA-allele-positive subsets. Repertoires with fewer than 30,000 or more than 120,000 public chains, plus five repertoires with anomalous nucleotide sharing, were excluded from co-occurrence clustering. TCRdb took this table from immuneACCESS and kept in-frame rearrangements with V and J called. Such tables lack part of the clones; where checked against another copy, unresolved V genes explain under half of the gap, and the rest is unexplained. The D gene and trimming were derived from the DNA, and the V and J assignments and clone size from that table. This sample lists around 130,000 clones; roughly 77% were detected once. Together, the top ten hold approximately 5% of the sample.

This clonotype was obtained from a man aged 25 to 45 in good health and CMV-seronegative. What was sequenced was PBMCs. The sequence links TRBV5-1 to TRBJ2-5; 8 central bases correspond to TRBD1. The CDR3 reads CASSFIGQGRVGETQYF. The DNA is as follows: TGCGCCAGCAGCTTCATAGGACAGGGCAGGGTAGGAGAGACCCAGTACTTC.